Below are 26 T cell receptor beta chains sequenced from a single sample in a study of CD8+ T cells in alopecia areata. Stated treatment: oral pan-JAK inhibitor, 5-10 mg twice daily. In each case, RNA was isolated and then reverse transcribed into cDNA as the sequencing template. Libraries were prepared by immunoSEQ multiplex PCR; TCRdb keeps only in-frame clonotypes and omits some of them. The profile shows around 200,000 clones, about 64% of them singletons. Material: CD4+ T cells sorted from blood, obtained at week 4, from a patient treated with tofacitinib. Source of these receptors: a human donor with alopecia areata.

This clone was picked up many times. An end of the junction does not agree with germline; a read error may underlie this. V is TRBV10-3 and J is TRBJ1-1; D unresolved. Germline assignment: CDR1 ENHRY and CDR2 SYGVKD. The CDR3 sequence is 12 residues long. The CDR3 region is CAISDIRDFPAF. The DNA of the CDR3 is TGTGCCATCAGTGATATAAGGGATTTTCCGGCCTTT.

This clone was observed a few times. The V gene is TRBV7-6, the J gene TRBJ2-7; 8 nucleotides match TRBD1. V dropped 5 bases and J dropped 0; count of bases not matched to a gene: 9. This CDR3 is built from 16 residues. Germline V gene data show CDR1 as SGHVS and CDR2 as FNYEAQ. The CDR3 DNA is TGTGCCAGCAGCGCAAATAGCGGACAGGGCTCCTACGAGCAGTACTTC. It yields the protein CASSANSGQGSYEQYF.

This chain connects TRBV28 to TRBJ1-1, with D possibly being TRBD1 (6 bases). This CDR3 has 15 amino acids. V lost 2 bases to trimming and J lost 1 base, with 11 bases between them. CDR1 MDHEN and CDR2 SYDVKM come from the germline V gene. CDR3 amino acids: CASSLEGGENTEAFF. CDR3 sequence (DNA): TGTGCCAGCAGTTTAGAGGGGGGAGAGAACACTGAAGCTTTCTTT.

For the CDR3, the DNA is TGTGCCAGCAGCCGCGGGGGGCCGGATACGCAGTATTTT. Amino acid sequence: CASSRGGPDTQYF. The rearrangement joins TRBV6-1 to TRBJ2-3; 8 bases are a match to TRBD2. V lost 6 bases and J lost 6; bases outside the gene matches: 5. This CDR3 region has 13 residues. CDR1 and CDR2 from the germline V gene are MNHNS and SASEGT.

V is TRBV5-1 and J is TRBJ2-5; 9 nucleotides agree with TRBD2. The J segment lost 1 base and the V segment lost 4 bases, leaving 5 bases of the junction unmatched. CDR1 and CDR2 from the germline V gene are SGHRS and YFSETQ. The CDR3 covers 15 residues. CDR3 sequence reads: CASSGGTSPQETQYF. CDR3 coding DNA: TGCGCCAGCAGCGGCGGGACTAGCCCCCAAGAGACCCAGTACTTC. Using reference TRBV5-1 and TRBJ2-5 for the parts outside the CDR3, the full variable domain is KAGVTQTPRYLIKTRGQQVTLSCSPISGHRSVSWYQQTPGQGLQFLFEYFSETQRNKGNFPGRFSGRQFSNSRSEMNVSTLELGDSALYLCASSGGTSPQETQYFGPGTRLLVL.

The rearrangement links TRBV9 to TRBJ2-7; TRBD2 is a possible D gene (6 bases). The ends were cut back, 0 bases at V and 0 bases at J, with 7 bases in the middle. The CDR3 spans 14 residues. Germline V gene sequence: CDR1 SGDLS, CDR2 YYNGEE. As DNA, the CDR3 is TGTGCCAGCAGCGTAGACGGGAGCTCCTACGAGCAGTACTTC. It specifies CASSVDGSSYEQYF.

This clone has just a few counts. A read error may produce the germline difference seen at one junction end. CDR3 residues: CSGEQNYGYTF. CDR3 bases: TGCAGCGGTGAACAGAACTATGGCTACACCTTC. This chain joins TRBV29-1 and TRBJ1-2; the D is unclear. This CDR3 comprises 11 residues. The germline gives CDR1 SQVTM, CDR2 ANQGSEA. Full variable domain (missing parts from reference TRBV29-1 and TRBJ1-2): SAVISQKPSRDICQRGTSLTIQCQVDSQVTMMFWYRQQPGQSLTLIATANQGSEATYESGFVIDKFPISRPNLTFSTLTVSNMSPEDSSIYLCSGEQNYGYTFGSGTRLTVV.

The chain joins TRBV7-8 to TRBJ2-5; D could derive from TRBD1 or TRBD2 (5 bases each). Looked up from germline, CDR1 is SGHVS and CDR2 is FQNEAQ. V was clipped by 5 bases and J by 5 bases, with 9 bases between them. The CDR3 spans 12 residues. For the CDR3, the DNA is TGTGCCAGCAGCCCCTGGGGGGAGACCCAGTACTTC. Translation: CASSPWGETQYF.

This chain joins TRBV4-1 and TRBJ2-1, with a weak D call TRBD2 (7 bases). The CDR3 is 15 amino acids. Germline V gene lookup returns CDR1 MGHRA and CDR2 YSYEKL. Trimming pared 2 bases from V and 10 bases from J, leaving 18 bases between. The CDR3 DNA is TGCGCCAGCAGCCAAAGGGAGGGGATTGGACAGGAGCAGTTCTTC. Translation: CASSQREGIGQEQFF.

This chain uses TRBV7-8 with TRBJ2-1; 8 bases map to TRBD2. The CDR3 runs 17 residues. V trimming: 2 bases; J trimming: 8 bases; junction bases outside the gene matches: 14. CDR1 and CDR2 (germline): SGHVS, FQNEAQ. The CDR3 region is CASSLRKIASGSYEQFF. Written as DNA, the CDR3 is TGTGCCAGCAGCTTACGGAAGATTGCTAGCGGGTCCTATGAGCAGTTCTTC.

The rearrangement uses TRBV30 and TRBJ1-6; TRBD1 matches 9 bases. CDR3 size: 18 residues. Trimming cost V 1 base and J 1 base; bases outside gene matches: 8. The germline V gene has CDR1 GTSNPN and CDR2 SVGIG (reference sequence). CDR3 sequence reads: CAWSAIQGAPSYNSPLHF. The CDR3 coding sequence is TGTGCCTGGAGTGCCATACAGGGGGCACCGTCCTATAATTCACCCCTCCACTTT.

The chain combines TRBV5-6 with TRBJ1-5; D not resolved. CDR1 SGHDT and CDR2 YYEEEE come from the germline V gene. The CDR3 sequence is 12 residues long. V was shortened by 2 bases and J by 7 bases, with 7 bases between the two germline ends. The CDR3 DNA reads as TGTGCCAGCAGCTTAATGGGCCAGCCCCAGCATTTT. It translates to CASSLMGQPQHF.

This clone was seen more than once but under ten times. V usage is TRBV5-1 and J usage is TRBJ2-1, with TRBD2 matching over 11 bases. CDR3 length equals 17 residues. Looked up from germline, CDR1 is SGHRS and CDR2 is YFSETQ. V lost 0 bases to trimming and J lost 7 bases; unmatched junction nucleotides: 9. The CDR3 loop reads CASSLASASGGLNEQFF. As DNA, the CDR3 is TGCGCCAGCAGCTTGGCGTCGGCTAGCGGGGGGTTAAATGAGCAGTTCTTC.

The chain carries TRBV6-5 and TRBJ2-7; D is unresolved. V lost 4 bases, J lost 2 bases, and 12 bases lay in between. The germline V gene has CDR1 MNHEY and CDR2 SVGAGI. The CDR3 runs 14 residues. The CDR3 is CASSFGRFTYEQYF. CDR3 in DNA: TGTGCCAGCAGTTTCGGACGGTTTACCTACGAGCAGTACTTC.

The genes are TRBV29-1 and TRBJ2-4; D is ambiguous. Germline V CDR1 and CDR2: SQVTM, ANQGSEA. This CDR3 has 13 amino acids. V lost 4 bases and J 0 bases, leaving 7 bases between the germline ends. This chain's CDR3 is CSVVQAAKNIQYF. In DNA form, the CDR3 reads TGCAGCGTTGTCCAAGCAGCCAAAAACATTCAGTACTTC.

A few counts support this clone. The chain combines TRBV19 with TRBJ2-2; 9 bases line up with TRBD1. The CDR3 is 16 residues long. The V and J ends lost 3 bases and 4 bases, in that order; junction bases with no gene match: 6. Germline V gives CDR1 LNHDA, CDR2 SQIVND (reference sequence). CDR3 sequence: CASSMGNRGLTGELFF. The CDR3 bases are TGTGCCAGTAGTATGGGAAACAGGGGGCTCACCGGGGAGCTGTTTTTT.

A word on this clone: Distinct nucleotide sequences in the sample also encode this CDR3. The chain is built from TRBV30 and TRBJ1-2, with unresolved D. This CDR3 is 12 amino acids long. The germline V and J ends were trimmed by 5 bases and 4 bases, with 11 bases remaining between them. Germline CDR1 is GTSNPN and CDR2 is SVGIG (reference sequence). In nucleotides, the CDR3 is TGTGCCTGGTCTGAGGGAAGCTATGGCTACACCTTC. Encoded protein: CAWSEGSYGYTF.

This clone was seen a few times. The chain recombines TRBV5-1 with TRBJ2-5; 10 bases agree with TRBD2. After removal of 0 bases from V and 4 bases from J, the junction contained 6 bases not matched to a gene. This CDR3 has 16 amino acids. Germline-derived CDR1 and CDR2 are SGHRS and YFSETQ. This CDR3 is CASSLAPSGGGETQYF. DNA of the CDR3: TGCGCCAGCAGCTTGGCCCCTAGCGGGGGCGGAGAGACCCAGTACTTC. The complete variable domain, with remaining parts taken from reference TRBV5-1 and TRBJ2-5, reads KAGVTQTPRYLIKTRGQQVTLSCSPISGHRSVSWYQQTPGQGLQFLFEYFSETQRNKGNFPGRFSGRQFSNSRSEMNVSTLELGDSALYLCASSLAPSGGGETQYFGPGTRLLVL.

This clone was detected a few times. The V call is TRBV30, the J call TRBJ1-1, with a weak D call TRBD1 (5 bases). This CDR3 spans 13 amino acids. The V end was cut by 5 bases, the J end by 4 bases, with 14 bases between. From germline, CDR1 is GTSNPN and CDR2 SVGIG (reference sequence). CDR3 amino acids: CAWLLQGTTEAFF. The CDR3 DNA sequence: TGTGCCTGGCTATTGCAGGGAACCACTGAAGCTTTCTTT.

The DNA for the CDR3 is TGCGCCAGCAGCCAAGATGGGACAAGCCCCGGGGGTACGCAGTATTTT. Translating it yields CASSQDGTSPGGTQYF. The V and J genes are TRBV4-3 and TRBJ2-3; either TRBD1 or TRBD2 may fit D (6 bases each). Germline CDR1 and CDR2: LGHNA and YSLEER. This CDR3 has 16 residues. Trimming took 0 bases from V and 8 from J, leaving 18 bases between them.

The sample holds a few counts of this clone. The J gene is TRBJ2-1, the V gene TRBV7-2; TRBD1 matches 10 bases. V was pared by 5 bases and J by 4 bases, with 5 bases of the junction left unmatched. Germline V CDR1 and CDR2: SGHTA, FQGNSA. This CDR3 has 15 residues. The CDR3 loop is CASSLRQGAYNEQFF. In nucleotides, the CDR3 is TGTGCCAGCAGCCTCCGACAGGGGGCGTACAATGAGCAGTTCTTC.

This clone came up once. The rearrangement links TRBV29-1 to TRBJ2-1; 10 bases align to TRBD1. Trimming removed 8 bases from V and 4 bases from J; junction bases left unmatched: 8. CDR3 size: 14 residues. CDR1 SQVTM and CDR2 ANQGSEA come from the germline V gene. CDR3 sequence: CSKPRDRGYNEQFF. DNA for the CDR3: TGCAGCAAACCCCGGGACAGGGGATACAATGAGCAGTTCTTC.

This chain joins TRBV2 and TRBJ2-5; D is undetermined. The CDR3 covers 15 residues. With 2 bases removed from V and 5 bases from J, the gap between germline ends came to 15 bases. Germline CDR1 is SNHLY and CDR2 is FYNNEI. The DNA of the CDR3 is TGTGCCAGCAGTGAATTGGCCGTTACACGGGAGACCCAGTACTTC. It encodes CASSELAVTRETQYF. Combining the CDR3 with reference TRBV2 and TRBJ2-5 gives the whole variable domain EPEVTQTPSHQVTQMGQEVILRCVPISNHLYFYWYRQILGQKVEFLVSFYNNEISEKSEIFDDQFSVERPDGSNFTLKIRSTKLEDSAMYFCASSELAVTRETQYFGPGTRLLVL.

J is TRBJ1-2 and V is TRBV4-3; the match to TRBD1 covers 8 bases. This CDR3 has 13 residues. Per germline, CDR1 LGHNA and CDR2 YSLEER. V dropped 2 bases and J dropped 7; count of bases not matched to a gene: 3. CDR3 sequence: CASSQYTGGGYTF. Written as DNA, the CDR3 is TGCGCCAGCAGCCAATATACAGGGGGTGGCTACACCTTC.

This clone was observed a handful of times. CDR3 in DNA: TGTGCCAGCAGCTCCAGTCGTAGAGGTCCGAAGCAGTTCTTC. Translation gives CASSSSRRGPKQFF. The chain employs TRBV7-2 and TRBJ2-1, with D hard to call. Germline values: CDR1 SGHTA, CDR2 FQGNSA. This CDR3 region has 14 residues. V was cut by 4 bases and J by 11 bases, with 18 bases left in between.

This clone appeared a single time. The rearrangement links TRBV6-5 to TRBJ1-1; no clear D. CDR1 is MNHEY, CDR2 SVGAGI, per germline. The CDR3 extends over 14 amino acids. V lost 2 bases and J 1 base, leaving 8 bases between the germline ends. The CDR3 sequence is CASSYPGGNTEAFF. CDR3 DNA sequence: TGTGCCAGCAGTTACCCAGGTGGGAACACTGAAGCTTTCTTT.